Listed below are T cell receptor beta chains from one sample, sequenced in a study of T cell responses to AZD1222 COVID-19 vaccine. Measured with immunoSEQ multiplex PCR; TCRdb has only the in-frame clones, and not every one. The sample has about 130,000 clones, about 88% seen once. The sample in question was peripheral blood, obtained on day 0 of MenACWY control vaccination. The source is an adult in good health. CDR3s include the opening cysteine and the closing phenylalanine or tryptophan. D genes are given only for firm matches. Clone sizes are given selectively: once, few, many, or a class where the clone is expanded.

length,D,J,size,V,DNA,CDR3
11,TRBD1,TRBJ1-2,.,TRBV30,TGTGCCTTCCAGGGGGCGCTTGGCTACACCTTC,CAFQGALGYTF
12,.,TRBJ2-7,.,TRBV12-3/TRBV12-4,TGTGCCAGCAGCCCCGACTCCTACGAGCAGTACTTC,CASSPDSYEQYF
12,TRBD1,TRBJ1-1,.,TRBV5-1,TGCGCCAGCAGCTTGGCCCAGGGGGGAGCTTTCTTT,CASSLAQGGAFF
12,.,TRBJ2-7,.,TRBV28,TGTGCCAGCAGTTATCGGGACTACGAGCAGTACTTC,CASSYRDYEQYF
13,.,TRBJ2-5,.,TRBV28,TGTGCCAGCAGAGGGACACCAGAAGAGACCCAGTACTTC,CASRGTPEETQYF
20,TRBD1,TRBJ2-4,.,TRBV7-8,TGTGCCAGCAGCTTAGCGAAAAATACAGGGGTGGGCTTCGGCAAAAACATTCAGTACTTC,CASSLAKNTGVGFGKNIQYF
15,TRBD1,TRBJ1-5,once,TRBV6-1,TGTGCCAGCAGTCAACCGGGACAGGCCGGCCGGCCCCAGCATTTT,CASSQPGQAGRPQHF
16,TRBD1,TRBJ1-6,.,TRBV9,TGTGCCAGCAGCCAAGGAGGGCAGGGGGCGCATTCACCCCTCCACTTT,CASSQGGQGAHSPLHF
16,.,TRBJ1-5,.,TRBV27,TGTGCCAGCAGTTTTTCATCAGGAGTTAGCAATCAGCCCCAGCATTTT,CASSFSSGVSNQPQHF
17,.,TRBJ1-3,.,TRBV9,TGTGCCAGCAGCGTAGAATTTACCCCCCACTCTGGAAACACCATATATTTT,CASSVEFTPHSGNTIYF